The source of this T cell receptor (beta chain) is a study of cytomegalovirus exposure and HLA in healthy donors. It was with 60 Vbeta and 13 Jbeta primers that the PCR ran. Only in-frame clones appear in the TCRdb table, and some are missing; sequencing was by immunoSEQ multiplex PCR. The sample has around 140,000 clones, 75% to 90% seen once. The CDR3 has 16 amino acids. CDR1 and CDR2 (germline): SEHNR, FQNEAQ (reference sequence). Germline trimming cut 8 bases from V and 6 bases from J; bases unmatched to any gene: 16. This receptor was identified in a woman aged 25 to 45 in good health and CMV-seronegative. The material sequenced was PBMCs. V is TRBV7-9 and J is TRBJ2-3; 8 bases map to TRBD2. CDR3 protein: CASVSGGAISVDTQYF. CDR3 nucleotides: TGTGCCAGCGTCTCCGGGGGGGCTATCTCGGTGGATACGCAGTATTTT.